These 27 T cell receptor beta chains came from one sample sequenced in a study of sequential checkpoint blockade in melanoma. Assay: immunoSEQ multiplex PCR; the TCRdb copy retains only in-frame clones and omits some. The sample contains 4,000 to 6,000 clones, approximately 23% of which appear only once. Regarding treatment: randomized to nivolumab then ipilimumab (arm A) or the reverse (arm B). The sample was tumor tissue (inferred from file names), taken from a patient given nivolumab and ipilimumab in sequence. Receptors originate from a human donor with melanoma.

This clone was found many times. The chain employs TRBV11-3 and TRBJ2-6, with 7 bases that match TRBD1. The CDR3 sequence is 15 residues long. V was pared by 6 bases and J by 3 bases, with 5 bases of the junction left unmatched. CDR1 and CDR2 (germline): SGHNT, YENEEA. CDR3 DNA sequence: TGTGCCAGCAGTATGGGGACAGTTGGGGCCAACGTCCTGACTTTC. It specifies CASSMGTVGANVLTF.

The rearrangement uses TRBV9 and TRBJ1-5; a possible D gene is TRBD1 (5 bases). With 5 bases removed from V and 4 bases from J, the gap between germline ends came to 13 bases. The CDR3 is 14 residues long. Per the germline V gene, CDR1 is SGDLS and CDR2 is YYNGEE. CDR3 sequence: CASSERGRNQPQHF. The CDR3 DNA is TGTGCCAGCAGTGAAAGGGGACGGAATCAGCCCCAGCATTTT.

The chain links TRBV15 to TRBJ2-3; 12 bases agree with TRBD2. The CDR3 covers 18 residues. J gave up 0 bases and V 3 bases, and 7 bases lay outside the gene matches. Germline CDR1 LNHNV, CDR2 YYDKDF (reference sequence). CDR3 protein: CATSRKLAGGPSTDTQYF. Written as DNA, the CDR3 is TGTGCCACCAGCAGGAAACTAGCGGGAGGTCCTAGCACAGATACGCAGTATTTT.

The rearrangement links TRBV10-2 to TRBJ2-3, with unresolved D. The CDR3 extends over 14 amino acids. The germline gives CDR1 WSHSY, CDR2 SAAADI. Trimming took 4 bases from V and 2 from J, leaving 10 bases between them. The CDR3 DNA is TGCGCCAGCAGTGGGCAGATATCCACAGATACGCAGTATTTT. As protein: CASSGQISTDTQYF.

This clone was seen many times. The chain is built from TRBV9 and TRBJ2-1, with TRBD2 as a possible D gene (5 bases). The CDR3 length is 15 residues. Trimming stripped 4 bases from V and 6 bases from J, with 17 bases between. Germline V CDR1 and CDR2: SGDLS, YYNGEE. The CDR3 sequence is CASSSGNGVSNEQFF. Written as DNA, the CDR3 is TGTGCCAGCAGCTCCGGTAACGGGGTAAGCAATGAGCAGTTCTTC.

This chain uses TRBV28 with TRBJ2-5; D not resolved. V was shortened by 3 bases and J by 7 bases, with 18 bases between the two germline ends. CDR3 size: 15 residues. CDR1 is MDHEN and CDR2 is SYDVKM in the germline V gene. The CDR3 bases are TGTGCCAGCAGTTTTAGGTCGGCAGCAAAGGTGACCCAGTACTTC. This sequence encodes CASSFRSAAKVTQYF.

The table lists this clone with a few counts. The chain links TRBV30 to TRBJ1-4; 8 nucleotides line up with TRBD1. CDR3 length: 13 amino acids. The V gene end was trimmed by 7 bases and the J gene end by 8 bases; junction bases not matched to a gene: 9. Germline V gene data show CDR1 as GTSNPN and CDR2 as SVGIG (reference sequence). CDR3 amino acids: CAFYRGMEEKLFF. The CDR3 coding sequence is TGTGCCTTTTACAGGGGGATGGAGGAAAAACTGTTTTTT.

This clone is medium-sized in the sample. The chain is built from TRBV9 and TRBJ1-1; TRBD1 matches 7 bases. CDR1 is SGDLS, CDR2 YYNGEE, per germline. The CDR3 extends over 13 amino acids. The trim removed 3 bases at V and 4 bases at J, leaving 3 bases unmatched. The chain's CDR3 is CASSAGGVTEAFF. CDR3 bases: TGTGCCAGCAGCGCAGGGGGGGTCACTGAAGCTTTCTTT.

This clone was picked up a small number of times. The chain combines TRBV10-2 with TRBJ2-3; no clear D. The CDR3 is 14 amino acids. CDR1 WSHSY and CDR2 SAAADI come from the germline V gene. V dropped 0 bases and J dropped 4 bases, with 8 bases sitting between them. The CDR3 DNA sequence: TGCGCCAGCAGTGAGTCGATCGGTGCAGATACGCAGTATTTT. Its protein product is CASSESIGADTQYF.

V is TRBV30 and J is TRBJ1-5; D remains ambiguous. The CDR3 loop spans 15 amino acids. The V end lost 3 bases, the J end lost 0 bases, and 12 bases lay between the germline ends. Germline CDR1 reads GTSNPN; CDR2 reads SVGIG (reference sequence). CDR3 sequence: CAWSATGYSNQPQHF. The DNA of the CDR3 is TGTGCCTGGAGCGCGACCGGATATAGCAATCAGCCCCAGCATTTT.

The sample holds many counts of this clone. The rearrangement joins TRBV9 to TRBJ2-5; D could derive from TRBD1 or TRBD2 (6 bases each). Trimming stripped 6 bases from V and 0 bases from J, with 15 bases between. The germline V gene has CDR1 SGDLS and CDR2 YYNGEE. The CDR3 has 15 residues. The CDR3 region has the DNA TGTGCCAGCAACCTCGGAGGGGGTTACCAAGAGACCCAGTACTTC. Encoded protein: CASNLGGGYQETQYF.

The chain recombines TRBV19 with TRBJ1-1; D unresolved. V lost 5 bases and J lost 1, with 5 bases in between. CDR1 and CDR2 (germline): LNHDA, SQIVND (reference sequence). The CDR3 sequence is 12 residues long. CDR3 in amino acids: CASSRPNTEAFF. DNA of the CDR3: TGTGCCAGTAGTCGCCCGAACACTGAAGCTTTCTTT.

V usage is TRBV29-1 and J usage is TRBJ1-4; weak D call: TRBD1 (5 bases). V lost 2 bases and J 7 bases, leaving 14 bases between the germline ends. The germline gives CDR1 SQVTM, CDR2 ANQGSEA. The CDR3 is 14 residues long. CDR3 DNA sequence: TGCAGCGTTGAAAGTCGGCAGGGACCTGAAAAACTGTTTTTT. Its translation: CSVESRQGPEKLFF.

The rearrangement uses TRBV30 and TRBJ1-1; D uncertain. Germline values: CDR1 GTSNPN, CDR2 SVGIG (reference sequence). The V and J ends lost 3 bases and 6 bases respectively, with 8 bases between them. There are 11 residues in the CDR3. CDR3 sequence: CAWSSRAEAFF. CDR3 DNA sequence: TGTGCCTGGAGCTCGAGGGCTGAAGCTTTCTTT.

The chain has TRBV29-1 and TRBJ2-1; 8 positions match TRBD2. The CDR3 totals 15 residues. Germline V gene sequence: CDR1 SQVTM, CDR2 ANQGSEA. Losses at the gene ends were 5 bases for V and 6 bases for J; bases not matched to a gene: 12. The CDR3 region has the DNA TGCAGCGTTTCTACTACTAGCGGCGGGTTCAATGAGCAGTTCTTC. The encoded protein is CSVSTTSGGFNEQFF.

This clone is medium-sized in the sample. The rearrangement links TRBV11-3 to TRBJ2-5; D unclear. V was cut by 1 base and J by 5 bases, with 11 bases left in between. The CDR3 runs to 14 residues. The germline gives CDR1 SGHNT, CDR2 YENEEA. CDR3 in DNA: TGTGCCAGCAGCTTAGGTTGGGGAAACGAGACCCAGTACTTC. Translated: CASSLGWGNETQYF.

The genes are TRBV6-8 and TRBJ2-7; D might be TRBD1 or TRBD2, each matching 5 bases. V gave up 4 bases and J gave up 9 bases, with 13 bases separating them. The germline V gene has CDR1 MNHGY and CDR2 SAAAGT. CDR3 length: 12 residues. In nucleotides, the CDR3 is TGTGCCAGCAGTTGGGGACCCTCGTCGCAGTACTTC. Its translation is CASSWGPSSQYF.

The rearrangement joins TRBV18 to TRBJ2-3; 7 nucleotides agree with TRBD2. Trimming cost V 3 bases and J 6 bases; bases outside gene matches: 9. This CDR3 is 15 amino acids long. CDR1 KGHSH and CDR2 LQKENI come from the germline V gene. CDR3 coding DNA: TGTGCCAGCTCACCCGCGCGCGGGAGTTTTGATACGCAGTATTTT. This sequence encodes CASSPARGSFDTQYF.

This clone was seen once. The rearrangement links TRBV19 to TRBJ2-7; D remains ambiguous. Looked up from germline, CDR1 is LNHDA and CDR2 is SQIVND (reference sequence). With 0 bases removed from V and 4 bases from J, the gap between germline ends came to 7 bases. The CDR3 spans 13 residues. The chain's CDR3 is CASSIDLGYEQYF. The CDR3 nucleotides read TGTGCCAGTAGTATAGATCTTGGTTACGAGCAGTACTTC. Using reference TRBV19 and TRBJ2-7 for the parts outside the CDR3, the full variable domain is DGGITQSPKYLFRKEGQNVTLSCEQNLNHDAMYWYRQDPGQGLRLIYYSQIVNDFQKGDIAEGYSVSREKKESFPLTVTSAQKNPTAFYLCASSIDLGYEQYFGPGTRLTVT.

This clone showed up many times. The chain recombines TRBV11-3 with TRBJ2-3; TRBD1 aligns across 7 bases. V trimming: 1 base; J trimming: 0 bases; junction bases outside the gene matches: 13. Germline V gene sequence: CDR1 SGHNT, CDR2 YENEEA. The CDR3 length is 19 residues. The CDR3: CASSLVPRRQGSSTDTQYF. In nucleotides, the CDR3 is TGTGCCAGCAGCTTAGTCCCCCGTAGACAGGGCTCTAGCACAGATACGCAGTATTTT.

This clone was detected only a few times. The rearrangement joins TRBV9 to TRBJ2-3; 10 bases map to TRBD2. V lost 3 bases and J lost 2; bases outside the gene matches: 3. The CDR3 is made up of 15 amino acids. Germline lookup yields CDR1 SGDLS and CDR2 YYNGEE. The CDR3 reads CASSGSGGATDTQYF. CDR3 in DNA: TGTGCCAGCAGCGGAAGCGGGGGGGCCACAGATACGCAGTATTTT. Together with reference TRBV9 and TRBJ2-3, the CDR3 gives the full variable domain: DSGVTQTPKHLITATGQRVTLRCSPRSGDLSVYWYQQSLDQGLQFLIQYYNGEERAKGNILERFSAQQFPDLHSELNLSSLELGDSALYFCASSGSGGATDTQYFGPGTRLTVL.

This clone was found many times. The V call is TRBV6-8, the J call TRBJ2-7; perhaps TRBD1 as D (6 bases). Germline values: CDR1 MNHGY, CDR2 SAAAGT. Trimming cost V 2 bases and J 4 bases, with 9 bases left between them. This CDR3 has 13 amino acids. The CDR3 region has the DNA TGTGCCAGCAGTTACACCACAGGGTACGAGCAGTACTTC. It yields the protein CASSYTTGYEQYF.

The V call is TRBV19, the J call TRBJ2-1; 12 positions agree with TRBD2. This CDR3 has 16 amino acids. The V and J ends lost 2 bases and 4 bases, in that order; junction bases with no gene match: 3. Germline V gene data show CDR1 as LNHDA and CDR2 as SQIVND (reference sequence). The CDR3 sequence: CASSISGTSGYNEQFF. CDR3 DNA sequence: TGTGCCAGTAGTATATCCGGGACTAGCGGGTACAATGAGCAGTTCTTC.

In this sample, this clone turned up a few times. The chain employs TRBV11-3 and TRBJ2-2; 9 bases match TRBD2. This CDR3 region has 17 residues. Germline V gene sequence: CDR1 SGHNT, CDR2 YENEEA. Germline trimming cut 5 bases from V and 1 base from J; bases unmatched to any gene: 8. In nucleotides, the CDR3 is TGTGCCAGCAGCCCCTCTCTAGCGGGGTTGAACACCGGGGAGCTGTTTTTT. Encoded protein: CASSPSLAGLNTGELFF.

The chain couples TRBV28 to TRBJ2-5; possible D gene TRBD2, 5 bases. The CDR3 runs 12 residues. In germline, CDR1 is MDHEN, CDR2 SYDVKM. The ends were cut back, 5 bases at V and 6 bases at J, with 10 bases in the middle. The CDR3 here is CASSPVGKTQYF. In DNA, the CDR3 is TGTGCCAGCAGTCCGGTCGGGAAGACCCAGTACTTC. The full variable domain, rest sourced from reference TRBV28 and TRBJ2-5, is DVKVTQSSRYLVKRTGEKVFLECVQDMDHENMFWYRQDPGLGLRLIYFSYDVKMKEKGDIPEGYSVSREKKERFSLILESASTNQTSMYLCASSPVGKTQYFGPGTRLLVL.

The J gene is TRBJ2-3, the V gene TRBV9; 8 bases line up with TRBD2. Germline CDR1 SGDLS, CDR2 YYNGEE. V lost 0 bases, J lost 3 bases, and 9 bases stayed unmatched. This CDR3 spans 17 amino acids. The CDR3 nucleotides read TGTGCCAGCAGCGTAGGGGCGGGGGGCCTTCGTACAGATACGCAGTATTTT. Translation: CASSVGAGGLRTDTQYF.

The V call is TRBV5-1, the J call TRBJ2-1; D might be TRBD1 (6 bases). This CDR3 is 15 amino acids long. Per germline, CDR1 SGHRS and CDR2 YFSETQ. The V gene lost 4 bases and the J gene lost 2 bases, with 13 bases spanning the gap. CDR3 residues: CASSIAGVTYNEQFF. CDR3 DNA: TGCGCCAGCAGCATTGCAGGGGTAACCTACAATGAGCAGTTCTTC.